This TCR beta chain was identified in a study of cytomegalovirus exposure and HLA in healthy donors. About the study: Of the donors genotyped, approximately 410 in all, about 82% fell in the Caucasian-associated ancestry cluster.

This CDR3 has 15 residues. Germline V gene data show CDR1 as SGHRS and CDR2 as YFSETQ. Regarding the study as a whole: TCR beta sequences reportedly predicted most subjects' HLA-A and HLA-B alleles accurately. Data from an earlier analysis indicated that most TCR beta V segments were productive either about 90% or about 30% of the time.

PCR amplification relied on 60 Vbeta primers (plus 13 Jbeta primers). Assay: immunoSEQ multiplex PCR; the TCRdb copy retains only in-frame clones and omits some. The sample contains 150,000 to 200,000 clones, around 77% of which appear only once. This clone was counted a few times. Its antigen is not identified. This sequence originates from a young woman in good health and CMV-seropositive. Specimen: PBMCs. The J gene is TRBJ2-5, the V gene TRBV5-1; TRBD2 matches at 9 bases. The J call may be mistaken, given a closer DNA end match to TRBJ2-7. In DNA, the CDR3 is TGCGCCAGCAGCTTGGGTTTAGCGGGAGTCAACGAGCAGTACTTC. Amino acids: CASSLGLAGVNEQYF.